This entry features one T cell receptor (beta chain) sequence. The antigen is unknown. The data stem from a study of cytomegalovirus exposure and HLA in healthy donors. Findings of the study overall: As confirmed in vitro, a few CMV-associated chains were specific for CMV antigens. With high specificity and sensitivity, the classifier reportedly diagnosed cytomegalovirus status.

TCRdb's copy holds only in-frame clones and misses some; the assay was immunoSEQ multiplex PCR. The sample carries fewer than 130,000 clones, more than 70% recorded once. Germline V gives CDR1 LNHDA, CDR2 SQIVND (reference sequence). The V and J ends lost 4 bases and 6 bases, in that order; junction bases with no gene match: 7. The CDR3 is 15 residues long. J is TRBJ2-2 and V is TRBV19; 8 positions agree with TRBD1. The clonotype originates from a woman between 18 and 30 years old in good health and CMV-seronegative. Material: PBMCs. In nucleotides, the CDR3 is TGTGCCAGTAGTACCCACAGGGGGTCACCCGGGGAGCTGTTTTTT. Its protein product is CASSTHRGSPGELFF.